What follows are 16 T cell receptor beta chains derived from one specimen sequenced in a study of identical twins. MiXCR, run by TCRdb on the 5' RACE reads, gives a single entry per CDR3 protein. This sample has under 300,000 distinct CDR3 sequences; roughly 12% occur once, and the top ten carry 4%. This sample also belongs to another study, concerning yellow fever vaccine responses in identical twins.

Sequenced material: memory (CD45RO+) T cells sorted from blood. These receptors were taken from a woman aged 18-29 years in good health.

The chain recombines TRBV3-1 with TRBJ2-3; D ambiguous. Germline V gene sequence: CDR1 LGHDT, CDR2 YNNKEL (reference sequence). Deletions cut 1 base from V and 0 bases from J, with 8 bases between. The CDR3 runs 15 residues. The CDR3 DNA is TGTGCCAGCAGCCAAGCTGGATCTAGCACAGATACGCAGTATTTT. Translation gives CASSQAGSSTDTQYF.

The J gene is TRBJ2-7, the V gene TRBV29-1, with unresolved D. The CDR3 totals 13 residues. Trimming took off 3 bases at V and 5 bases at J, with 14 bases between the two ends. CDR1 and CDR2 (germline): SQVTM, ANQGSEA. CDR3 nucleotide sequence: TGCAGCGTTGATGTTGCAGGTGGCGACGAGCAGTACTTC. Translated: CSVDVAGGDEQYF.

The CDR3 loop is CSAGYRGRYEQYF. The CDR3 DNA is TGCAGTGCTGGCTACAGGGGTCGCTACGAGCAGTACTTC. This chain connects TRBV20-1 to TRBJ2-7, with 7 bases lining up with TRBD1. Germline assignment: CDR1 DFQATT and CDR2 SNEGSKA (reference sequence). This CDR3 comprises 13 residues. The V and J ends lost 5 bases and 3 bases, in that order; junction bases with no gene match: 7.

The sample holds a few counts of this clonotype. Relative to the germline gene, one junction end is altered; a read error may explain this. The chain carries TRBV7-7 and TRBJ2-1; TRBD2 might be the D (6 bases). The V gene's germline CDR1 is SSHAT and CDR2 FNYEAQ (reference sequence). The length of the CDR3 is 13 residues. The CDR3 coding sequence is TGTGCTAGCAGCACCACCTCGGGGGTTGAGCAGTTCTTC. This gives the protein CASSTTSGVEQFF.

The table lists this clonotype with many counts. V and J are TRBV9 and TRBJ2-7, with D unresolved. The V gene lost 3 bases and the J gene lost 3 bases, with 13 bases spanning the gap. Germline V CDR1 and CDR2: SGDLS, YYNGEE. There are 14 residues in the CDR3. Here the CDR3 DNA reads TGTGCCAGCAGCGAAACCGACTGGAACTACGAGCAGTACTTC. This sequence encodes CASSETDWNYEQYF.

The chain is built from TRBV5-1 and TRBJ2-7; D is unresolved. Trimming cost V 0 bases and J 2 bases, with 18 bases left between them. From germline, CDR1 is SGHRS and CDR2 YFSETQ. The CDR3 loop spans 17 amino acids. CDR3 sequence: CASSLATLVGSTYEQYF. CDR3 sequence (DNA): TGCGCCAGCAGCTTGGCGACGCTGGTGGGCAGCACCTACGAGCAGTACTTC.

A few counts support this clonotype. This rearrangement joins TRBV6-5 to TRBJ2-7; 7 bases map to TRBD1. This CDR3 spans 15 amino acids. Germline V gene data show CDR1 as MNHEY and CDR2 as SVGAGI. V dropped 2 bases and J dropped 3; count of bases not matched to a gene: 7. This CDR3 reads CASSYASGQFYEQYF. CDR3 coding DNA: TGTGCCAGCAGTTACGCCTCGGGACAGTTCTACGAGCAGTACTTC.

This chain joins TRBV7-6 and TRBJ2-2; D is ambiguous. The length of the CDR3 is 16 residues. Germline CDR1 SGHVS, CDR2 FNYEAQ. The germline V and J ends were trimmed by 5 bases and 0 bases, with 13 bases remaining between them. CDR3 coding DNA: TGTGCCAGCAGCCGGCAGCTAGAGTCGAACACCGGGGAGCTGTTTTTT. Translated, it gives CASSRQLESNTGELFF.

This clonotype occurred a few times. V and J are TRBV18 and TRBJ2-5; 8 positions agree with TRBD1. The trim removed 3 bases at V and 5 bases at J, leaving 2 bases unmatched. Germline lookup yields CDR1 KGHSH and CDR2 LQKENI. There are 13 residues in the CDR3. In DNA form, the CDR3 reads TGTGCCAGCTCACCCTGGGACAGGGAGACCCAGTACTTC. Its protein is CASSPWDRETQYF.

This clonotype occurred a few times. This chain connects TRBV21-1 to TRBJ2-1; the table's D call TRBD2 went unverified against the DNA. TRBV21-1 is termed a pseudogene. The CDR3 is made up of 18 amino acids. Here the CDR3 reads CASSLPPAGRFPFYEQFF. CDR3 bases: TGTGCCAGCAGCCTACCCCCCGCCGGACGATTCCCCTTTTATGAGCAGTTCTTC.

This clonotype was observed a handful of times. V usage is TRBV6-2 or TRBV6-3 and J usage is TRBJ2-3; 9 positions match TRBD1. CDR3 size: 17 residues. V lost 6 bases, J lost 5 bases, and 15 bases stayed unmatched. In germline, CDR1 is MNHEY, CDR2 SVGEGT. For the CDR3, the DNA is TGTGCCAGCAGAACCCATTTGCGCGGGACAGGGAAAGATACGCAGTATTTT. Protein sequence: CASRTHLRGTGKDTQYF.

The chain uses TRBV7-2 and TRBJ2-7; perhaps TRBD1 as D (6 bases). V was cut by 4 bases and J by 0 bases, with 10 bases left in between. The germline V gene has CDR1 SGHTA and CDR2 FQGNSA. This CDR3 is built from 14 residues. The CDR3 region is CASSWGQSSYEQYF. Written as DNA, the CDR3 is TGTGCCAGCAGCTGGGGACAAAGCTCCTACGAGCAGTACTTC.

This clonotype is labeled as medium-sized. This chain connects TRBV28 to TRBJ2-7; TRBD1 matches 11 bases. The germline gives CDR1 MDHEN, CDR2 SYDVKM. With 4 bases clipped from V and 5 bases from J, the junction kept 4 bases outside the gene matches. This CDR3 region has 14 residues. The CDR3 nucleotides read TGTGCCAGCAGTTGGGGACAGGGGGTAAACGAGCAGTACTTC. Translating gives CASSWGQGVNEQYF.

There are a few counts of this clonotype. This chain connects TRBV6-2 or TRBV6-3 to TRBJ2-7, with 8 bases lining up with TRBD1. The CDR3 covers 13 residues. The germline gives CDR1 MNHEY, CDR2 SVGEGT. V lost 4 bases to trimming and J lost 6 bases; unmatched junction nucleotides: 5. The CDR3 DNA is TGTGCCAGCAGTTCGCAGGACAGGGTCGAGCAGTACTTC. It translates to CASSSQDRVEQYF.

This clonotype was found a few times. The V gene is TRBV7-9, the J gene TRBJ2-1; the match to TRBD1 covers 9 bases. J was trimmed by 0 bases and V by 4 bases; bases with no gene match: 7. This CDR3 is built from 17 residues. Germline CDR1 SEHNR, CDR2 FQNEAQ (reference sequence). The DNA of the CDR3 is TGTGCCAGCAGCTGGACAGGGGCCTCGAGCTCCTACAATGAGCAGTTCTTC. This codes for CASSWTGASSSYNEQFF. Drawing the rest from reference TRBV7-9 and TRBJ2-1, the complete variable domain is DTGVSQNPRHKITKRGQNVTFRCDPISEHNRLYWYRQTLGQGPEFLTYFQNEAQLEKSRLLSDRFSAERPKGSFSTLEIQRTEQGDSAMYLCASSWTGASSSYNEQFFGPGTRLTVL.

This sequence joins TRBV11-2 and TRBJ2-7, with D perhaps matching TRBD1 (5 bases). The CDR3 extends over 13 amino acids. V lost 2 bases and J 2 bases, leaving 7 bases between the germline ends. Germline V gene data show CDR1 as SGHAT and CDR2 as FQNNGV. The CDR3 region is CASSLIRAYEQYF. The CDR3 nucleotides read TGTGCCAGCAGCTTAATCAGGGCCTACGAGCAGTACTTC.